The rows below give T cell receptor beta chains drawn from one sample of a study of cytomegalovirus exposure and HLA in healthy donors. This table comes from immunoSEQ multiplex PCR, and its TCRdb copy is limited to in-frame clones, with some not included. The sample lists about 150,000 clones; 86% were seen once. The sample comprised PBMCs. These TCRs come from a human donor in good health. CDR3s include the opening cysteine and the closing phenylalanine or tryptophan. The D gene is left open where the match is weak. Some rows have no size entry. The others give once, few or many, or a class for an expanded clone.

v_call: TRBV18; j_call: TRBJ2-5; d_call: TRBD1; clone_size: .; cdr3_aa: CASSPGQEETQYF; cdr3_nt: TGTGCCAGCTCACCGGGACAGGAAGAGACCCAGTACTTC
v_call: TRBV28; j_call: TRBJ2-7; d_call: .; clone_size: .; cdr3_aa: CASSLGSGSGFSYEQYF; cdr3_nt: TGTGCCAGCAGTTTGGGTTCGGGTAGCGGATTCTCCTACGAGCAGTACTTC
v_call: TRBV19; j_call: TRBJ1-1; d_call: .; clone_size: few; cdr3_aa: CASSPRADGTEAFF; cdr3_nt: TGTGCCAGTAGTCCGCGGGCCGACGGCACTGAAGCTTTCTTT
v_call: TRBV25-1; j_call: TRBJ1-2; d_call: .; clone_size: .; cdr3_aa: CASSDYYGGYGYTF; cdr3_nt: TGTGCCAGCAGTGACTATTACGGGGGGTATGGCTACACCTTC
v_call: TRBV2; j_call: TRBJ2-3; d_call: TRBD1; clone_size: .; cdr3_aa: CASSEGTGSLDTQYF; cdr3_nt: TGTGCCAGCAGTGAAGGGACAGGGAGTCTAGATACGCAGTATTTT
v_call: TRBV30; j_call: TRBJ2-7; d_call: .; clone_size: .; cdr3_aa: CAWGDSYEQYF; cdr3_nt: TGTGCCTGGGGAGACAGTTACGAGCAGTACTTC
v_call: TRBV19; j_call: TRBJ2-1; d_call: TRBD2; clone_size: .; cdr3_aa: CASSISTSALRNEQFF; cdr3_nt: TGTGCCAGTAGTATCTCCACTAGCGCCCTGAGAAACGAGCAGTTCTTC
v_call: TRBV5-5; j_call: TRBJ2-3; d_call: .; clone_size: .; cdr3_aa: CASTGLGAGARADTQYF; cdr3_nt: TGTGCCAGCACCGGACTGGGGGCGGGAGCACGGGCAGATACGCAGTATTTT
v_call: TRBV7-3; j_call: TRBJ1-2; d_call: TRBD1; clone_size: .; cdr3_aa: CASSPDRGDLGYTF; cdr3_nt: TGTGCCAGCAGCCCGGACAGGGGAGACTTGGGCTACACCTTC
v_call: TRBV5-1; j_call: TRBJ2-5; d_call: .; clone_size: .; cdr3_aa: CASSLGIGVEETQYF; cdr3_nt: TGCGCCAGCAGCTTGGGGATCGGAGTGGAAGAGACCCAGTACTTC
v_call: TRBV7-3; j_call: TRBJ1-2; d_call: TRBD1; clone_size: .; cdr3_aa: CASSLLPGQGQYGYTF; cdr3_nt: TGTGCCAGCAGCTTACTTCCGGGACAGGGGCAGTATGGCTACACCTTC
v_call: TRBV19; j_call: TRBJ2-1; d_call: .; clone_size: .; cdr3_aa: CASRHIGGSYNEQFF; cdr3_nt: TGTGCCAGTAGGCACATCGGGGGCTCCTACAATGAGCAGTTCTTC
v_call: TRBV7-3; j_call: TRBJ1-1; d_call: .; clone_size: .; cdr3_aa: CASSPGRDTEAFF; cdr3_nt: TGTGCCAGCAGCCCCGGGCGGGACACTGAAGCTTTCTTT
v_call: TRBV29-1; j_call: TRBJ2-7; d_call: .; clone_size: .; cdr3_aa: CSVGAGSLYEQYF; cdr3_nt: TGCAGCGTTGGTGCGGGAAGCCTCTACGAGCAGTACTTC
v_call: TRBV19; j_call: TRBJ2-3; d_call: TRBD2; clone_size: .; cdr3_aa: CASSGGLATDTQYF; cdr3_nt: TGTGCCAGTAGTGGGGGACTAGCGACAGATACGCAGTATTTT
v_call: TRBV25-1; j_call: TRBJ1-1; d_call: .; clone_size: .; cdr3_aa: CASRVGNTEAFF; cdr3_nt: TGTGCCAGCCGGGTCGGGAACACTGAAGCTTTCTTT
v_call: TRBV6-1; j_call: TRBJ2-5; d_call: .; clone_size: .; cdr3_aa: CATTGGETQYF; cdr3_nt: TGTGCCACGACAGGTGGAGAGACCCAGTACTTC
v_call: TRBV5-1; j_call: TRBJ1-5; d_call: .; clone_size: .; cdr3_aa: CASSSRPGSNQPQHF; cdr3_nt: TGCGCCAGCAGCTCGAGACCAGGCAGCAATCAGCCCCAGCATTTT
v_call: TRBV5-1; j_call: TRBJ2-5; d_call: .; clone_size: .; cdr3_aa: CASSTVAGVGETQYF; cdr3_nt: TGCGCCAGCAGCACCGTCGCAGGGGTCGGGGAGACCCAGTACTTC
v_call: TRBV7-8; j_call: TRBJ2-3; d_call: .; clone_size: .; cdr3_aa: CASSSNRFPSTDTQYF; cdr3_nt: TGTGCCAGCAGCTCAAACAGGTTCCCTAGCACAGATACGCAGTATTTT